Following are 30 T cell receptor beta chains from one sample sequenced in a study of Tregs in tolerant kidney transplant recipients. The table came from immunoSEQ multiplex PCR; TCRdb's copy has only in-frame clones and leaves some out. The sample yields roughly 50,000 clones, of which the top ten take up approximately 0.81%. Material: CD4+ T cells from blood, obtained before the transplant. Source of these receptors: a human donor who received a combined kidney and bone marrow transplant.

Worth noting for this clone: The read terminates 3 residues ahead of where the CDR3 ends, so the germline J gene completes it. The chain joins TRBV7-7 to TRBJ2-3; TRBD1 matches at 9 bases. This CDR3 contains 15 residues. Germline assignment: CDR1 SSHAT and CDR2 FNYEAQ (reference sequence). V trimming: 5 bases; J trimming: 0 bases; junction bases outside the gene matches: 3. The DNA read from the CDR3 is TGTGCCAGCAGCCCCGGGACAGGGAGCACAGATACG. Protein product: CASSPGTGSTDT. The full CDR3 is CASSPGTGSTDTQYF.

Note on this clone: Read sequence stops 3 residues before the CDR3 end, and the germline J gene provides the missing end. The chain joins TRBV30 to TRBJ2-7; D may be TRBD1 (6 bases). Germline V CDR1 and CDR2: GTSNPN, SVGIG (reference sequence). CDR3 length: 15 residues. V lost 4 bases and J 2 bases, leaving 18 bases between the germline ends. CDR3 residues: CAWKGDYRPPYEQYF. CDR3 DNA (partial): TGTGCCTGGAAGGGGGATTACAGGCCACCCTACGAG.

As regards this clone: The read finishes 3 residues shy of the CDR3 end, and the germline J gene is used to complete it. The rearrangement links TRBV7-6 to TRBJ2-3; possibly TRBD1 for D (5 bases). CDR3 size: 15 residues. The ends were cut back, 5 bases at V and 1 base at J, with 13 bases in the middle. Germline-derived CDR1 and CDR2 are SGHVS and FNYEAQ. CDR3 DNA, as far as it was read: TGTGCCAGCAGCCCTTCCAGGGTGGGCACAGATACG. Protein sequence: CASSPSRVGTDT. From start to end, the CDR3 is CASSPSRVGTDTQYF. The variable domain in full, completed from reference TRBV7-6 and TRBJ2-3, reads GAGVSQSPRYKVTKRGQDVALRCDPISGHVSLYWYRQALGQGPEFLTYFNYEAQQDKSGLPNDRFSAERPEGSISTLTIQRTEQRDSAMYRCASSPSRVGTDTQYFGPGTRLTVL.

To note about this clone: Read coverage stops 3 residues before the CDR3 terminus; the germline J gene supplies the remainder. V and J are TRBV7-6 and TRBJ2-5, with TRBD1 identical over 7 bases. The V gene's germline CDR1 is SGHVS and CDR2 FNYEAQ. This CDR3 region has 14 residues. Trimming took 6 bases from V and 4 from J; bases not matched to a gene: 8. The covered CDR3 bases are TGTGCCAGCAGTAGACAGGGATTCGCAGAGACC. Amino acids: CASSRQGFAET. The full CDR3 sequence reads CASSRQGFAETQYF.

As regards this clone: Read sequence stops 3 residues before the CDR3 end, and the germline J gene provides the missing end. The genes are TRBV11-2 and TRBJ2-7; TRBD1 agrees at 7 bases. J lost 3 bases, V lost 3 bases, and 8 bases had no gene match. The CDR3 covers 15 residues. Per the germline V gene, CDR1 is SGHAT and CDR2 is FQNNGV. Incomplete CDR3 DNA: TGTGCCAGCAGCTTCGAGACAGGGTATATCTACGAG. The encoded protein is CASSFETGYIYE. The whole CDR3 protein is CASSFETGYIYEQYF.

Of note for this clone: The read gets to within 3 residues of the CDR3 end, and the germline J gene fills in the rest. The chain recombines TRBV5-6 with TRBJ1-4; 9 bases fit TRBD1. Germline CDR1 reads SGHDT; CDR2 reads YYEEEE. The CDR3 is 15 amino acids. The ends lost 0 bases at V and 6 bases at J; junction bases unmatched: 3. The CDR3 sequence: CASSLGGQGHEKLFF. CDR3 DNA, as far as it was read: TGTGCCAGCAGCTTGGGGGGACAGGGTCATGAAAAA.

About this clone: The read terminates 3 residues before the CDR3 end, so the remaining end is supplied by the germline J gene. The chain has TRBV7-9 and TRBJ2-2; the D is unclear. Germline lookup yields CDR1 SEHNR and CDR2 FQNEAQ (reference sequence). V was clipped by 2 bases and J by 6 bases, with 10 bases between them. The CDR3 sequence is 14 residues long. The CDR3 bases that were read are TGTGCCAGCAGCTTAACCACAGTCGCCGGGGAG. Translating gives CASSLTTVAGE. The whole CDR3 protein reads CASSLTTVAGELFF.

Of note for this clone: Mismatch with germline at one junction end may stem from a read error. Read coverage stops 3 residues before the CDR3 terminus; the germline J gene supplies the remainder. The J gene is TRBJ2-7, the V gene TRBV23-1; D is possibly TRBD1 (6 bases). TRBV23-1 is noted as an ORF with a role that remains uncertain. The CDR3 is made up of 12 amino acids. CDR3 bases read: TGCGCCGGCAGACAGGCAGGGGACGAG. It is translated as CAGRQAGDE. In full, the CDR3 is CAGRQAGDEQYF.

Partial CDR3 DNA: TGTGCCAGCAGCTTCCAGGGAGCTACGATT. It is translated as CASSFQGATI. The full CDR3 protein is CASSFQGATIQYF. The gene calls are TRBV5-6 and TRBJ2-4; D may be TRBD1 or TRBD2 (5 bases each). The missing CDR3 end, 3 residues past where the read stops, is filled in from the germline J gene. The germline V gene encodes CDR1 SGHDT and CDR2 YYEEEE. There are 13 residues in the CDR3.

A word on this clone: Sequencing ends 3 residues short of the CDR3 end; the germline J gene provides the rest. The chain combines TRBV19 with TRBJ2-3; D call uncertain. The CDR3 contains 12 residues. The germline V gene has CDR1 LNHDA and CDR2 SQIVND (reference sequence). Trimming took off 8 bases at V and 3 bases at J, with 9 bases between the two ends. Incomplete CDR3 DNA: TGTGCCAGTTCAAAAAGGACAGATACG. The encoded protein is CASSKRTDT. The entire CDR3 protein is CASSKRTDTQYF.

A word on this clone: The read gets to within 3 residues of the CDR3 end, and the germline J gene fills in the rest. The chain uses TRBV20-1 and TRBJ2-2; 12 bases line up with TRBD2. This CDR3 is built from 15 residues. V gave up 5 bases and J gave up 5 bases; unmatched junction bases: 6. The V gene's germline CDR1 is DFQATT and CDR2 SNEGSKA (reference sequence). CDR3 region: CSAETGLAGTGELFF. Incomplete CDR3 DNA: TGCAGTGCTGAGACCGGACTAGCGGGGACCGGGGAG.

With respect to this clone: The DNA ends 3 residues before the CDR3 does, and the rest of the CDR3 is filled in from the germline J gene. This chain links TRBV18 with TRBJ2-7; D remains ambiguous. The CDR3 runs 14 residues. Per the germline V gene, CDR1 is KGHSH and CDR2 is LQKENI. The ends were cut back, 8 bases at V and 0 bases at J, with 14 bases in the middle. The covered CDR3 bases are TGTGCCAGCCAAAACGGTGCCATCTCCTACGAG. Its protein is CASQNGAISYE. The full CDR3 reads CASQNGAISYEQYF.

As regards this clone: The read gets to within 3 residues of the CDR3 end, and the germline J gene fills in the rest. This rearrangement joins TRBV18 to TRBJ1-1; a possible D gene is TRBD1 (5 bases). Germline lookup yields CDR1 KGHSH and CDR2 LQKENI. V was trimmed by 6 bases and J by 6 bases, leaving 20 bases between them. CDR3 length: 15 amino acids. The CDR3 bases that were read are TGTGCCAGCTCTAACCCGACAGAACCAGGGCCTGAA. This sequence encodes CASSNPTEPGPE. The entire CDR3 protein is CASSNPTEPGPEAFF.

In the case of this clone: The read ends 3 residues before the CDR3 terminus; that terminus is restored from the germline J gene. The chain combines TRBV6-1 with TRBJ1-5, with a weak D call TRBD1 (6 bases). CDR1 is MNHNS and CDR2 is SASEGT in the germline V gene. CDR3 length: 15 residues. V lost 2 bases and J lost 4, with 12 bases in between. The CDR3 bases that were read are TGTGCCAGCAGTGAAATCCAGGGGACAAATCAGCCC. Encoded protein: CASSEIQGTNQP. The whole CDR3 is CASSEIQGTNQPQHF.

As regards this clone: With the read ending 3 residues before the CDR3 end, the germline J gene is used to fill in that end. The chain joins TRBV7-9 to TRBJ2-5; 8 nucleotides align to TRBD1. The V and J ends lost 5 bases and 5 bases, in that order; junction bases with no gene match: 4. The CDR3 loop spans 13 amino acids. Germline CDR1 SEHNR, CDR2 FQNEAQ (reference sequence). CDR3 DNA (partial): TGTGCCAGCAGCCGACAGGGGATGGAGACC. As protein: CASSRQGMET. The whole CDR3 reads CASSRQGMETQYF.

A note on this clone: The read gets to within 3 residues of the CDR3 end, and the germline J gene fills in the rest. The V gene is TRBV7-2, the J gene TRBJ2-2; D is ambiguous. Germline lookup yields CDR1 SGHTA and CDR2 FQGNSA. This CDR3 contains 13 residues. CDR3 sequence: CASSLAQHSWLFF. Incomplete CDR3 DNA: TGTGCCAGCAGCTTAGCGCAACACAGCTGG.

About this clone itself: The read falls 3 residues short of the CDR3 end, and the missing part is taken from the germline J gene. The chain employs TRBV6-2 or TRBV6-3 and TRBJ1-5, with TRBD1 identical over 9 bases. Losses at the gene ends were 8 bases for V and 1 base for J; bases not matched to a gene: 6. Germline V gene lookup returns CDR1 MNHEY and CDR2 SVGEGT. The CDR3 loop spans 15 amino acids. The sequenced part of the CDR3 DNA is TGTGCCAGCGTGCCGGGGACAGGGAGCAATCAGCCC. Protein: CASVPGTGSNQP. The full-length CDR3 reads as CASVPGTGSNQPQHF.

Comment on this clone: Read sequence stops 3 residues before the CDR3 end, and the germline J gene provides the missing end. The rearrangement links TRBV19 to TRBJ1-1; D might be TRBD1 (5 bases). V shed 3 bases and J shed 2 bases, with 10 bases lying between them. Germline lookup yields CDR1 LNHDA and CDR2 SQIVND (reference sequence). CDR3 length: 14 residues. Here the CDR3 reads CASSMQGVNTEAFF. The part of the CDR3 DNA that was read is TGTGCCAGTAGTATGCAAGGGGTCAACACTGAA.

About this clone: The CDR3 goes on 3 residues after the read ends, and that part is filled in from the germline J gene. The chain couples TRBV6-2 or TRBV6-3 to TRBJ2-3; 7 bases map to TRBD1. CDR3 length: 14 amino acids. Germline V gene lookup returns CDR1 MNHEY and CDR2 SVGEGT. The trim removed 5 bases at V and 5 bases at J, leaving 7 bases unmatched. CDR3 DNA (partial): TGTGCCAGCAGTCGATCGGACAGGCTAGATACG. It is translated as CASSRSDRLDT. The whole CDR3 sequence is CASSRSDRLDTQYF.

Notes on this clone: The CDR3 end is not reached by the read, which stops 3 residues before it; the germline J gene fills it in. The rearrangement links TRBV29-1 to TRBJ1-1; D may be TRBD1 (6 bases). Per germline, CDR1 SQVTM and CDR2 ANQGSEA. V was shortened by 7 bases and J by 0 bases, with 12 bases between the two germline ends. The CDR3 sequence is 13 residues long. Incomplete CDR3 DNA: TGCAGCGGCCGGGACACCATGAACACTGAA. It specifies CSGRDTMNTE. The CDR3, in full, reads CSGRDTMNTEAFF. Combining the CDR3 with reference TRBV29-1 and TRBJ1-1 gives the whole variable domain SAVISQKPSRDICQRGTSLTIQCQVDSQVTMMFWYRQQPGQSLTLIATANQGSEATYESGFVIDKFPISRPNLTFSTLTVSNMSPEDSSIYLCSGRDTMNTEAFFGQGTRLTVV.

Regarding this clone: The read is 3 residues too short to cover the CDR3 end, so that end is filled in from the germline J gene. The chain joins TRBV2 to TRBJ2-1, with D maybe TRBD1 (6 bases). In germline, CDR1 is SNHLY, CDR2 FYNNEI. V dropped 7 bases and J dropped 9 bases, with 19 bases sitting between them. This CDR3 contains 14 residues. CDR3 DNA (partial): TGTGCCAGCACCAGGGGTAAGGGTCAGGGTGAG. This gives the protein CASTRGKGQGE. The CDR3, in full, reads CASTRGKGQGEQFF.

In the case of this clone: The read terminates 3 residues ahead of where the CDR3 ends, so the germline J gene completes it. V is TRBV18 and J is TRBJ2-5; 9 positions match TRBD2. V was pared by 3 bases and J by 5 bases, with 1 base of the junction left unmatched. The CDR3 consists of 13 residues. The germline gives CDR1 KGHSH, CDR2 LQKENI. The sequenced CDR3 bases are TGTGCCAGCTCACCGGCGGGAGGGGAGACC. It codes for CASSPAGGET. In full, the CDR3 is CASSPAGGETQYF.

As to this clone: The read falls 3 residues short of the CDR3 end, and the missing part is taken from the germline J gene. The chain carries TRBV20-1 and TRBJ1-2, with TRBD1 identical over 8 bases. CDR3 length: 14 amino acids. The V and J ends lost 3 bases and 5 bases, in that order; junction bases with no gene match: 8. Germline loops: CDR1 DFQATT, CDR2 SNEGSKA (reference sequence). The CDR3 DNA, read in part, is TGCAGTGCTAGGGTACTAGGACAGGGATATGGC. Its translation is CSARVLGQGYG. The entire CDR3 sequence reads CSARVLGQGYGYTF.

To note about this clone: Sequencing ends 3 residues short of the CDR3 end; the germline J gene provides the rest. The chain is built from TRBV18 and TRBJ1-5, with 7 bases matching TRBD1. This CDR3 spans 13 amino acids. J gave up 4 bases and V 6 bases, and 3 bases lay outside the gene matches. Germline-derived CDR1 and CDR2 are KGHSH and LQKENI. Here the CDR3 reads CASSRDRNQPQHF. CDR3 DNA, as far as it was read: TGTGCCAGCTCCCGGGACAGAAATCAGCCC.

Notes on this clone: Read sequence stops 3 residues before the CDR3 end, and the germline J gene provides the missing end. This sequence joins TRBV2 and TRBJ2-5; possibly TRBD2 for D (5 bases). The V end lost 4 bases, the J end lost 5 bases, and 17 bases lay between the germline ends. The CDR3 runs 15 residues. The germline gives CDR1 SNHLY, CDR2 FYNNEI. The sequenced part of the CDR3 DNA is TGTGCCAGCAGTGCTGTTCGGGGAAGAATGGAGACC. Its translation: CASSAVRGRMET. The complete CDR3 sequence is CASSAVRGRMETQYF.

To note about this clone: The missing CDR3 end, 3 residues past where the read stops, is filled in from the germline J gene. This sample also contains other DNA sequences that code for the same CDR3. The chain recombines TRBV7-8 with TRBJ1-2; D uncertain. The CDR3 extends over 14 amino acids. Trimming took 3 bases from V and 2 from J, leaving 10 bases between them. Germline CDR1 and CDR2: SGHVS and FQNEAQ. The DNA read from the CDR3 is TGTGCCAGCAGCTTGACTGGCGGGAACTATGGC. Translation: CASSLTGGNYG. The full-length CDR3 reads as CASSLTGGNYGYTF. Full variable domain (rest looked up from reference TRBV7-8 and TRBJ1-2): GAGVSQSPRYKVAKRGQDVALRCDPISGHVSLFWYQQALGQGPEFLTYFQNEAQLDKSGLPSDRFFAERPEGSVSTLKIQRTQQEDSAVYLCASSLTGGNYGYTFGSGTRLTVV.

A remark on this clone: The DNA ends 3 residues before the CDR3 does, and the rest of the CDR3 is filled in from the germline J gene. V and J are TRBV29-1 and TRBJ2-7, with 7 positions matching TRBD1. The CDR3 length is 13 residues. Trimming cost V 6 bases and J 0 bases; bases outside gene matches: 5. Germline CDR1 is SQVTM and CDR2 is ANQGSEA. The CDR3 region is CSVGRDSSYEQYF. The CDR3 bases that were read are TGCAGCGTAGGTAGGGACAGCTCCTACGAG.

As concerns this clone: The read terminates 3 residues ahead of where the CDR3 ends, so the germline J gene completes it. This chain connects TRBV6-4 to TRBJ1-4; 8 nucleotides match TRBD1. CDR3 length: 17 residues. The V and J ends lost 2 bases and 0 bases, in that order; junction bases with no gene match: 5. Germline loops: CDR1 MRHNA, CDR2 SNTAGT. CDR3 residues: CASSDPGQDPTNEKLFF. CDR3 DNA, as far as it was read: TGTGCCAGCAGTGACCCGGGACAGGATCCAACTAATGAAAAA.

In the case of this clone: The CDR3 extends 3 residues past the end of the read, so its final part is completed from the germline J gene. The rearrangement links TRBV7-2 to TRBJ1-1; D is unclear. Germline lookup yields CDR1 SGHTA and CDR2 FQGNSA. This CDR3 comprises 13 residues. The CDR3 loop reads CASSLSPSFLAFF. The sequenced part of the CDR3 DNA is TGTGCCAGCAGCCTTAGCCCCTCATTTCTG.

Notes on this clone: The DNA ends 3 residues before the CDR3 does, and the rest of the CDR3 is filled in from the germline J gene. The chain has TRBV5-1 and TRBJ2-3; no definite D call. The V gene's germline CDR1 is SGHRS and CDR2 YFSETQ. The CDR3 runs 13 residues. V was cut by 0 bases and J by 5 bases, with 7 bases left in between. The part of the CDR3 DNA that was read is TGCGCCAGCAGCTTGGAGACACGAGATACG. Amino acid sequence: CASSLETRDT. The entire CDR3 sequence reads CASSLETRDTQYF.